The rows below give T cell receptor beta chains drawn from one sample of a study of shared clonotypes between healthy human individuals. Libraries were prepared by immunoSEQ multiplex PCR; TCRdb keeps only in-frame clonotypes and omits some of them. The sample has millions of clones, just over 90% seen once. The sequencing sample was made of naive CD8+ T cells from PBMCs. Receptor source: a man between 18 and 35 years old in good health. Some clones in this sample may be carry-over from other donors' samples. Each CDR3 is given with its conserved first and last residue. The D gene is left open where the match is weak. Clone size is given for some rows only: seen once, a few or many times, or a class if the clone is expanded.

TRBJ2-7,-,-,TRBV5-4,TGTGCCAGCAGCTTGGTCACAGGGATCGCCTACTACGAGCAGTACTTC,CASSLVTGIAYYEQYF
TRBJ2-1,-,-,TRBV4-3,TGCGCCAGCAGCCAAGATGAAGGGAGTGGGCTCTACAATGAGCAGTTCTTC,CASSQDEGSGLYNEQFF
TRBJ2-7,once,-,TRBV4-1,TGCGCCAGCAGCCAAGAGCTGGGGCGGGACGAGCAGTACTTC,CASSQELGRDEQYF
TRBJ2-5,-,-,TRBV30,TGTGCCTGGGCCGGAGGGGGCGGGAGTGTAGGGGTGTGGCAAGAGACCCAGTACTTC,CAWAGGGGSVGVWQETQYF
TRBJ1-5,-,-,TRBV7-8,TGTGCCAGCAGCTTACAGGGGAAAAGGAGCAATCAGCCCCAGCATTTT,CASSLQGKRSNQPQHF
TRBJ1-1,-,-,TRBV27,TGTGCCAGCAGTCCTATTCCGCGGGACACTGAAGCTTTCTTT,CASSPIPRDTEAFF
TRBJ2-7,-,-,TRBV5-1,TGCGCCAGCAGCCTCCCTTCGAAGGGGGGGACCTACGAGCAGTACTTC,CASSLPSKGGTYEQYF
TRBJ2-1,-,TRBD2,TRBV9,TGTGCCAGCAGCGATGGGACTAGCGGGAGTGGGTACAATGAGCAGTTCTTC,CASSDGTSGSGYNEQFF
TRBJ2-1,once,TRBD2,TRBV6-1,TGTGCCAGCTCGGAACTAGCGGGATACAATGAGCAGTTCTTC,CASSELAGYNEQFF
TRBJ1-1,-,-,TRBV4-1,TGCGCCAGCAGCCAAGATGGGACCCCATACACTGAAGCTTTCTTT,CASSQDGTPYTEAFF
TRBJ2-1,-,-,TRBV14,TGTGCCAGCAGCCACCGGACATCGTCCTACAATGAGCAGTTCTTC,CASSHRTSSYNEQFF